The T cell receptor beta chain described here comes from a study of T-cell reconstitution after alpha-beta-depleted transplantation in children (dated by TCRdb to 2016 to 2017). In the study overall: Using TCR repertoire profiling, the study quantitatively followed how T-cell immune reconstitution unfolded in children after TCRalphabeta/CD19-depleted allogeneic hematopoietic cell transplantation.

This clonotype came up many times. The specificity of this receptor is unknown. No qualities accompany the bases; no much larger clone lies one base away. Library preparation used PCR. TCRdb records Illumina HiSeq 2500 as the sequencer. Molecular barcoding was employed in the preparation of TCR libraries, with unique molecular identifiers being used to normalize TCRbeta repertoire quantification. TCRdb reprocessing: public reads trimmed at Q25 with fastp, clones called with MiXCR, in-frame beta chains kept. Rows are unified per CDR3 protein, each entry keeping the most common DNA and genes. Here the sample has 300,000 to 400,000 distinct CDR3 sequences; about an eighth occur a single time. The top ten clones comprise around 4% of the sample. The germline V gene supplies CDR1 SQVTM and CDR2 ANQGSEA. Counted from cysteine to phenylalanine, this CDR3 has 12 amino acids. The sequence is cut down to CDR3 DNA, 36 bases in frame from base 1. V is pared back by 6 bases and J by 6 bases, with 13 bases lying between the germline termini.

This specimen consisted of PBMCs, obtained from the stem cell graft. This receptor was identified in a human donor who donated a stem cell graft to a child with Fanconi anemia. Recombination connected TRBV29-1 to TRBJ2-3, with a tentative D gene TRBD1 over 8 matching bases. The DNA sequence is as follows: TGCAGCGTCGTACAGGGGGGGGATACGCAGTATTTT. Translated, it gives CSVVQGGDTQYF.